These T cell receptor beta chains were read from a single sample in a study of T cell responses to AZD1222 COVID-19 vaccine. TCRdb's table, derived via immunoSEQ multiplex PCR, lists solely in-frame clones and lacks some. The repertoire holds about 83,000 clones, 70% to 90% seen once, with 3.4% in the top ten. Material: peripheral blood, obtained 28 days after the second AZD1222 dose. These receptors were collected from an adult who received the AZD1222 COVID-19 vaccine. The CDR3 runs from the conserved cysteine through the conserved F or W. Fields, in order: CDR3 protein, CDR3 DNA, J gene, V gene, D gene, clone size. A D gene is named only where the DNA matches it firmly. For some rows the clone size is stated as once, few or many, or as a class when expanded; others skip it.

CDR3 protein: CASSHGGFSGANVLTF
CDR3 DNA: TGTGCCAGCAGCCACGGGGGGTTCTCTGGGGCCAACGTCCTGACTTTC
J gene: TRBJ2-6
V gene: TRBV4-2
D gene: TRBD2
clone size: -

CDR3 protein: CASSGTSGGTDTQYF
CDR3 DNA: TGTGCCAGCTCCGGGACTAGCGGGGGGACAGATACGCAGTATTTT
J gene: TRBJ2-3
V gene: TRBV11-2
D gene: TRBD2
clone size: few

CDR3 protein: CASSDPGITYNSPLHF
CDR3 DNA: TGTGCCAGCAGTGACCCGGGGATAACCTATAATTCACCCCTCCACTTT
J gene: TRBJ1-6
V gene: TRBV2
D gene: -
clone size: -

CDR3 protein: CATHVGGGNEQFF
CDR3 DNA: TGTGCCACCCACGTCGGGGGTGGGAATGAGCAGTTCTTC
J gene: TRBJ2-1
V gene: TRBV6-5
D gene: -
clone size: -

CDR3 protein: CASSGGRGQRKQFF
CDR3 DNA: TGTGCCAGCAGCGGTGGCAGGGGGCAGCGTAAGCAGTTCTTC
J gene: TRBJ2-1
V gene: TRBV9
D gene: TRBD1
clone size: -

CDR3 protein: CAWSTDNPDTDTQYF
CDR3 DNA: TGTGCCTGGAGTACCGACAATCCTGACACAGATACGCAGTATTTT
J gene: TRBJ2-3
V gene: TRBV30
D gene: -
clone size: -

CDR3 protein: CASSPLTGRSVGHTF
CDR3 DNA: TGTGCCAGCAGCCCACTGACAGGGAGGTCGGTTGGCCACACCTTC
J gene: TRBJ1-2
V gene: TRBV11-2
D gene: TRBD1
clone size: -

CDR3 protein: CASSKRAGLLKNIQYF
CDR3 DNA: TGTGCCAGCAGCAAGCGGGCAGGGCTTTTGAAAAACATTCAGTACTTC
J gene: TRBJ2-4
V gene: TRBV7-2
D gene: -
clone size: -

CDR3 protein: CASSQAPGTVDGYTF
CDR3 DNA: TGTGCCAGCAGCCAAGCGCCTGGGACAGTAGATGGCTACACCTTC
J gene: TRBJ1-2
V gene: TRBV4-2
D gene: TRBD1
clone size: -

CDR3 protein: CAASDDYGYTF
CDR3 DNA: TGTGCCGCCTCCGACGACTATGGCTACACCTTC
J gene: TRBJ1-2
V gene: TRBV25-1
D gene: -
clone size: -

CDR3 protein: CASSARDLGVAVSNQPQHF
CDR3 DNA: TGTGCCAGCAGTGCTAGGGACCTCGGCGTCGCGGTGAGCAATCAGCCCCAGCATTTT
J gene: TRBJ1-5
V gene: TRBV2
D gene: -
clone size: -

CDR3 protein: CASSLLEPQHF
CDR3 DNA: TGTGCCAGCAGTTTATTGGAGCCCCAGCATTTT
J gene: TRBJ1-5
V gene: TRBV12-3/TRBV12-4
D gene: -
clone size: -

CDR3 protein: CASSQGQGKNTEAFF
CDR3 DNA: TGCGCCAGCAGCCAGGGTCAGGGAAAGAACACTGAAGCTTTCTTT
J gene: TRBJ1-1
V gene: TRBV4-1
D gene: -
clone size: -

CDR3 protein: CASSPGTDTQYF
CDR3 DNA: TGTGCCAGCAGCCCGGGGACAGATACGCAGTATTTT
J gene: TRBJ2-3
V gene: TRBV12-3/TRBV12-4
D gene: -
clone size: few

CDR3 protein: CASSEGQGSQPQHF
CDR3 DNA: TGTGCCAGCAGTGAGGGACAGGGGTCTCAGCCCCAGCATTTT
J gene: TRBJ1-5
V gene: TRBV6-1
D gene: TRBD1
clone size: -

CDR3 protein: CSVVHGTGWNEQFF
CDR3 DNA: TGCAGCGTGGTTCATGGGACAGGGTGGAATGAGCAGTTCTTC
J gene: TRBJ2-1
V gene: TRBV29-1
D gene: TRBD1
clone size: -

CDR3 protein: CASSAQGAISPLHF
CDR3 DNA: TGTGCCAGCAGCGCTCAGGGGGCGATTTCACCCCTCCACTTT
J gene: TRBJ1-6
V gene: TRBV7-8
D gene: TRBD1
clone size: -

CDR3 protein: CASSIRGSSGNTIYF
CDR3 DNA: TGTGCCAGTAGTATAAGGGGGAGCTCTGGAAACACCATATATTTT
J gene: TRBJ1-3
V gene: TRBV19
D gene: -
clone size: once